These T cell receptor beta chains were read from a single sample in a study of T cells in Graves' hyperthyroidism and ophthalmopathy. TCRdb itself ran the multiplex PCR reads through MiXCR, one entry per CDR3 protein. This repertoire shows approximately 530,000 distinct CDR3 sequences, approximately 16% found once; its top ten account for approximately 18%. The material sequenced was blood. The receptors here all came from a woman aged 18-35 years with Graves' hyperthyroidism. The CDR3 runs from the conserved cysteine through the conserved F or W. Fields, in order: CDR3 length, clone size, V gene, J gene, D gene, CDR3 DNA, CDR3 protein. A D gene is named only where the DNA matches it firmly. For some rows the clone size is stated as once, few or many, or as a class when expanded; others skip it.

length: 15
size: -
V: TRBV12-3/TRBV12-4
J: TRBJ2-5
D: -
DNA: TGTGCCAGCAGCGAGAAGCCCTACCAGGGGGAGACCCAGTACTTC
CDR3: CASSEKPYQGETQYF

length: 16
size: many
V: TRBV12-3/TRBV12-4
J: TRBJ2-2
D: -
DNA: TGTGCCAGCAACCACCCAGCGAGAGTTAACACCGGGGAGCTGTTTTTT
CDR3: CASNHPARVNTGELFF

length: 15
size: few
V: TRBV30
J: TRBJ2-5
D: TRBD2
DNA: TGTGCCTGGAATGTTGCGGGTGGGAGGGGAGAGACCCAGTACTTC
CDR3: CAWNVAGGRGETQYF

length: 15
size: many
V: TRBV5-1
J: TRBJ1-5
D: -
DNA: TGCGCCAGCAGCTTGGCCCGGTATAGCAATCAGCCCCAGCATTTT
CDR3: CASSLARYSNQPQHF

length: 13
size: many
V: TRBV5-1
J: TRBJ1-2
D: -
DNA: TGCGCCAGCAGCTTGGAGCGGGGTTTTGGCTACACCTTC
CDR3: CASSLERGFGYTF

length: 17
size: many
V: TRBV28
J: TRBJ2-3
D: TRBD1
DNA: TGTGCCAGCACGGGGACAGGGGGTCCAACTAGCACAGATACGCAGTATTTT
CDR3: CASTGTGGPTSTDTQYF

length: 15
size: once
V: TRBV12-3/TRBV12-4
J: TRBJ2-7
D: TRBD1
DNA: TGTGCCAGCAGCTATGGACAGGGGACGCGCTACGAGCAGTACTTC
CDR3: CASSYGQGTRYEQYF

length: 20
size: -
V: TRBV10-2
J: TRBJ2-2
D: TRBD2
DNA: TGCGCCAGCAGTGAGTCGGACCGGATCCAACTAGCGCCCAACACCGGGGAGCTGTTTTTT
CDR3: CASSESDRIQLAPNTGELFF

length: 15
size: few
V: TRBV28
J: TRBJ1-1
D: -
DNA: TGTGCCAGCAGTGAACAGGGAGCTCCGAGCACTGAAGCTTTCTTT
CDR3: CASSEQGAPSTEAFF

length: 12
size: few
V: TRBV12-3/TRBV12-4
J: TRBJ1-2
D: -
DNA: TGTGCCAGCAGCGGGGATACGCGGGGCTACACCTTC
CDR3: CASSGDTRGYTF

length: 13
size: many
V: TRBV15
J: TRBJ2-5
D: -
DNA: TGTGCCACCAGCAGAGACAGAGAAGAGACCCAGTACTTC
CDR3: CATSRDREETQYF

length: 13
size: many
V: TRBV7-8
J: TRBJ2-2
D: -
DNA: TGTGCCAGCAGCGGCAGACAGACCGGGGAGCTGTTTTTT
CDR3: CASSGRQTGELFF

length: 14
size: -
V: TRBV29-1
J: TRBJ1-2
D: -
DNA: TGCAGCGTTGAACGAGGGGGTGACAACTATGGCTACACCTTC
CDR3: CSVERGGDNYGYTF

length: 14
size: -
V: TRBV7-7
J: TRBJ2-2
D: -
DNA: TGTGCTAGCAGCTTAGGGACTGACACCGGGGAGCTGTTTTTT
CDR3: CASSLGTDTGELFF

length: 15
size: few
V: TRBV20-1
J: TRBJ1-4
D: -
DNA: TGCAGTGCTCGCGGAGGGGAAACAACTAATGAAAAACTGTTTTTT
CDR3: CSARGGETTNEKLFF

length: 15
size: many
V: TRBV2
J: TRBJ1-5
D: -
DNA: TGTGCCAGCAGTGAGGGACGGCTCAGCAATCAGCCCCAGCATTTT
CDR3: CASSEGRLSNQPQHF

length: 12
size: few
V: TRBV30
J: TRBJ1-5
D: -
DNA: TGTGCCTGGGGGGGAAGGAATCAGCCCCAGCATTTT
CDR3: CAWGGRNQPQHF

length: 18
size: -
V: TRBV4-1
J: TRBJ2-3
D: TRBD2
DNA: TGCGCCAGCAGCCAAGAGGGTCGGACTAGCGGGAGGTCTGATACGCAGTATTTT
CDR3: CASSQEGRTSGRSDTQYF

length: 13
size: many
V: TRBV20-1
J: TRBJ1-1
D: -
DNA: TGCAGTGCTAGAGGACAGGTGAACACTGAAGCTTTCTTT
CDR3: CSARGQVNTEAFF

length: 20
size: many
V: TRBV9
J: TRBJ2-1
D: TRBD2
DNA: TGTGCCAGCAGCGTAGCGGTAGGACTAGCGGGAGGGCGCCCCTACAATGAGCAGTTCTTC
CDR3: CASSVAVGLAGGRPYNEQFF

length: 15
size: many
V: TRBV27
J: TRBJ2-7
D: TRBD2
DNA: TGTGCCAGCAGTAAACTAGCGGGGGACCCCTACGAGCAGTACTTC
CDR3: CASSKLAGDPYEQYF

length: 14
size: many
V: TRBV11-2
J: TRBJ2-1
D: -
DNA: TGTGCCAGCAGCTGGGCGGGCCCCTACAATGAGCAGTTCTTC
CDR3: CASSWAGPYNEQFF

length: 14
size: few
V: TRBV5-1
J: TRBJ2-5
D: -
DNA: TGCGCCAGCAGCTTGCGCGAGGACCAAGAGACCCAGTACTTC
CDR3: CASSLREDQETQYF

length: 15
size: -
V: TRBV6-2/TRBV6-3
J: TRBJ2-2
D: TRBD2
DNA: TGTGCCAGCACCGGACTGGGGGGGAGCACCGGGGAGCTGTTTTTT
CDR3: CASTGLGGSTGELFF

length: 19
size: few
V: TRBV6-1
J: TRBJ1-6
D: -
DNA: TGTGCCAGCAGTCGCACGTTTTGGAACATGACAGCGTATAATTCACCCCTCCACTTT
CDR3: CASSRTFWNMTAYNSPLHF

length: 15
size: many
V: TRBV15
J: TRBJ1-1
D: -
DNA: TGTGCCACCAGCAGAGGGATAGGAGCGAACACTGAAGCTTTCTTT
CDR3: CATSRGIGANTEAFF

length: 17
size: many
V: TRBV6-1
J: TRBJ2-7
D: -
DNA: TGTGCCAGCAGTGACGGCATCTCAGGTGCGAGCTCCTACGAGCAGTACTTC
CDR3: CASSDGISGASSYEQYF

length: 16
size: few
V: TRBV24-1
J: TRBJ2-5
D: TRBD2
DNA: TGTGCCACCAGTGAACACAGGTCTAGCGGCCAAGAGACCCAGTACTTC
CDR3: CATSEHRSSGQETQYF

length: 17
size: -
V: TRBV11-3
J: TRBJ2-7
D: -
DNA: TGTGCCAGCAGCTTTAGGAGAGGGATTCCCATCGGGGATGAGCAGTACTTC
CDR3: CASSFRRGIPIGDEQYF

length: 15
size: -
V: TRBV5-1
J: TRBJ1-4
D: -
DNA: TGCGCCAGCAGCTTGGCCGATGGGAGGGGTGAAAAACTGTTTTTT
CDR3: CASSLADGRGEKLFF

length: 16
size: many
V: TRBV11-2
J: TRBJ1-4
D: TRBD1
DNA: TGTGCCAGCAGCCCAGGGGGCCGATCCTTGGGTGAAAAACTGTTTTTT
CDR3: CASSPGGRSLGEKLFF

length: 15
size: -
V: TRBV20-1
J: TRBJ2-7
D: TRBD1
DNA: TGCAGTGCCCCGAGGGGCGGGACAGGATCCCACGAGCAGTACTTC
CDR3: CSAPRGGTGSHEQYF

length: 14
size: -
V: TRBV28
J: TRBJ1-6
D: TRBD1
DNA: TGTGCCAGCAGTTTATGGGACAGGTCCCCCCCCCTCCACTTT
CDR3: CASSLWDRSPPLHF

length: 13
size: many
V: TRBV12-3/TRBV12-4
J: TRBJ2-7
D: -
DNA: TGTGCCAGCAGTTTAGTGGTGGCATACGAGCAGTACTTC
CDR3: CASSLVVAYEQYF

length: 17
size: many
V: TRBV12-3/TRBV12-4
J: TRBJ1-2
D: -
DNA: TGTGCCAGCAGTTTAACCCCCCGCAGGCAGCTTAACTATGGCTACACCTTC
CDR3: CASSLTPRRQLNYGYTF

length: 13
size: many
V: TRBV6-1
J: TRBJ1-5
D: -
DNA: TGTGCCAGCAGAGGACAGCCGCATCAGCCCCAGCATTTT
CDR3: CASRGQPHQPQHF

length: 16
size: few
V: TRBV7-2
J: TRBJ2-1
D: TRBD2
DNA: TGTGCCAGCAGCCCGACGCGGGGGAGATCCTACAATGAGCAGTTCTTC
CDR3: CASSPTRGRSYNEQFF

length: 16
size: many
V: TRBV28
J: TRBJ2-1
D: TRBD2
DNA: TGTGCCAGCAGTCCCTTATCGGGACTAGCCTACAATGAGCAGTTCTTC
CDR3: CASSPLSGLAYNEQFF

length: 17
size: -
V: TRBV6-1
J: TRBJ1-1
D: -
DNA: TGTGCCAGCAGTTTACGGATCCGTGGTATTTTTGGAACTGAAGCTTTCTTT
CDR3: CASSLRIRGIFGTEAFF

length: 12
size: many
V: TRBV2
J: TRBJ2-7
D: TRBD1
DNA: TGTGCCACCCTGGACAGGCTAAGGGAGCAGTACTTC
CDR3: CATLDRLREQYF

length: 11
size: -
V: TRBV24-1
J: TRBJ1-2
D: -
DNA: TGTGCCACCAGTGATGGGGGTGGCTACACCTTC
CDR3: CATSDGGGYTF